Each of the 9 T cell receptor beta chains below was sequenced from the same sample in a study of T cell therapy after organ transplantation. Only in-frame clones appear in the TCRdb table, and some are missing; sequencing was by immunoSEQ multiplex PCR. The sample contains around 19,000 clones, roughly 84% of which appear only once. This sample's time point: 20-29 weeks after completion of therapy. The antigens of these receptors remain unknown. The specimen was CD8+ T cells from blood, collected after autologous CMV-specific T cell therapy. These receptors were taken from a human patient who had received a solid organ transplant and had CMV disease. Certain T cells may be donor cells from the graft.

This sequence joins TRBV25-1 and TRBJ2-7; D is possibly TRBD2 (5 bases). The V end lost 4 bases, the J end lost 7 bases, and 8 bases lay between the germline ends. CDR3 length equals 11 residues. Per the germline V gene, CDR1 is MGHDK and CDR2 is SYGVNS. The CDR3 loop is CASSAGWEQYF. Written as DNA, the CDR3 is TGTGCCAGCAGTGCGGGGTGGGAGCAGTACTTC.

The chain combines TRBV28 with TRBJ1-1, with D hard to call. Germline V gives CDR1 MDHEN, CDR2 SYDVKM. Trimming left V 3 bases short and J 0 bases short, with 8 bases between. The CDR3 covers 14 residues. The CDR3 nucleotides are TGTGCCAGCAGTTTCCCCCGCTTGAACACTGAAGCTTTCTTT. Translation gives CASSFPRLNTEAFF.

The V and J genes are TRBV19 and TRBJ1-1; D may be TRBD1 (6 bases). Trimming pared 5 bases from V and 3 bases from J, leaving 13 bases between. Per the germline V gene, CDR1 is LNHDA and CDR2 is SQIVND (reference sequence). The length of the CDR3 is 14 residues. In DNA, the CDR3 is TGTGCCAGTAGTTCGCGGGACACCGACACTGAAGCTTTCTTT. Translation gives CASSSRDTDTEAFF. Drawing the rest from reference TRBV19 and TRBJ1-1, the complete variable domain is DGGITQSPKYLFRKEGQNVTLSCEQNLNHDAMYWYRQDPGQGLRLIYYSQIVNDFQKGDIAEGYSVSREKKESFPLTVTSAQKNPTAFYLCASSSRDTDTEAFFGQGTRLTVV.

In DNA form, the CDR3 reads TGTGCCAGCAGCCTGGACAGTCCTAGCACAGATACGCAGTATTTT. This translates into CASSLDSPSTDTQYF. The chain couples TRBV28 to TRBJ2-3; perhaps TRBD1 as D (6 bases). Germline lookup yields CDR1 MDHEN and CDR2 SYDVKM. CDR3 length: 15 residues. V was shortened by 6 bases and J by 0 bases, with 13 bases between the two germline ends.

The CDR3 DNA reads as TGTGCCAGCAGCGACGGACAAAGAAACCGGGGGGAGCAGTTCTTC. As protein: CASSDGQRNRGEQFF. This chain connects TRBV9 to TRBJ2-1; D possibly corresponds to TRBD2 (6 bases). Germline V gene data show CDR1 as SGDLS and CDR2 as YYNGEE. The germline V and J ends were trimmed by 3 bases and 10 bases, with 20 bases remaining between them. The CDR3 contains 15 residues.

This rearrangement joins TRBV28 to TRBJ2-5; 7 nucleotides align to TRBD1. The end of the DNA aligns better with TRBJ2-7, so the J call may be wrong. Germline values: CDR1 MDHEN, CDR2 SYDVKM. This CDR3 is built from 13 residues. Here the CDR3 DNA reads TGTGCCAGCAGTCGGGACAGCTCCTACGAGCAGTACTTC. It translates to CASSRDSSYEQYF.

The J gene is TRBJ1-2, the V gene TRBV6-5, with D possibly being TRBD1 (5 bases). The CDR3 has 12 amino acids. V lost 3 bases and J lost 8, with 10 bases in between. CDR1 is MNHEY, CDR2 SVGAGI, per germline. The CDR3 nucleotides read TGTGCCAGCAGTTATTCAGGGTACGGCTACACCTTC. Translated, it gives CASSYSGYGYTF.

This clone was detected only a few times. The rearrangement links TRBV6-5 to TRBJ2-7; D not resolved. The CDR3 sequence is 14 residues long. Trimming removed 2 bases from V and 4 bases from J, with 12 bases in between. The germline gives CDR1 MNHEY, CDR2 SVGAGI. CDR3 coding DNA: TGTGCCAGCAGTTACGGTCTCAGCAAATACGAGCAGTACTTC. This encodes CASSYGLSKYEQYF.

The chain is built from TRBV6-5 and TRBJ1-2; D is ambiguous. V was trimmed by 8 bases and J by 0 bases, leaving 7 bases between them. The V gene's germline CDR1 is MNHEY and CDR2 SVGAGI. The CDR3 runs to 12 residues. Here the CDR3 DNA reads TGTGCCAGCGAGGGAGCTAACTATGGCTACACCTTC. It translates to CASEGANYGYTF.